This TCR beta chain was found in a study of Tregs in tolerant kidney transplant recipients (dated by TCRdb to the late 2010s). General notes on the study: The transplants used related donors along with nonmyeloablative bone marrow transplantation, and in the human trials mixed chimerism was transient. Before combined kidney and bone marrow transplantation, this study identified donor-specific regulatory T cells using TCRbeta sequencing and then followed those same cells after transplant.

What the research found in general, with its limitations: Because the study included only a small number of patients, the results must be confirmed in larger populations and under other immunosuppression protocols. Biological reproducibility was not examined directly, but technical replication error appeared to be minimal. Because the PCR primers were changed over time for some patients, nucleotide-level comparison could not be performed across the samples from those patients. Expanding Tregs with activated donor B cells appeared to identify the most biologically relevant and donor-specific TCRbeta repertoire. Donor-specific Treg expansion was found to exceed global Treg expansion in tolerant patients, suggesting antigen-driven rather than nonspecific expansion.

For TCRbeta CDR3 sequencing, genomic DNA was extracted from sorted cells using the QIAGEN DNeasy Blood and Tissue Kit. High-throughput TCRbeta CDR3 sequencing was carried out commercially through immunoSEQ, with PCR amplification with bias correction and internal controls included. Regarding the original processing steps: Unique productive TCRbeta sequences were defined by CDR3 nucleotide sequence where primers matched, otherwise by CDR3 amino acid sequence with Vbeta and Jbeta genes. To correct for sorting error, sequences found in more than one sorted population at a frequency ratio of 2:1 or less were discarded, and the remaining shared sequences were assigned to the population with the higher frequency. Sequences were defined as donor-reactive when expanded at least 5-fold in CFSE-low cells versus unstimulated cells and present at a frequency of at least 0.01% in CFSE-low cells. Repertoire divergence was quantified by Jensen-Shannon divergence calculated from the top 100 TCRbeta sequences ranked by frequency. When a sample had multiple sequencing runs, each run was corrected for sorting error separately and the runs were then pooled. Sourced from immuneACCESS, this table was stored by TCRdb with only in-frame sequences that have V and J called. A share of the clones is absent; for the studies checked, an unresolved V gene accounts for under half, and the remainder has no known explanation. That table supplies the V and J calls and clone size; D and trimming were determined from the DNA. The sample table on file contains 50,000 or so clones. Clones ranked in the top ten supply 0.83% of the sample.

About this clone itself: Its target antigen remains unknown. Read data end 3 residues before the CDR3 end; the end is taken from the germline J gene.

According to the germline V gene, CDR1 reads SQVTM and CDR2 reads ANQGSEA. Counted from cysteine to phenylalanine, this CDR3 has 14 amino acids. Part of the CDR3 DNA is given, 33 bases translated from base 1. V lost 6 bases and J lost 3 bases, and the count of bases not matched to a germline gene is 9. The time point label corresponds to: blood sample drawn before combined kidney and bone marrow transplant. Unstimulated Tregs (CD4+CD25+CD127-), CD4+ non-Tregs (CD4+CD25-), CD4 and CD8 cells were FACS-sorted from thawed PBMCs. The patients were several recipients of combined kidney and bone marrow transplants from the ITN036ST trial, and samples were available only from these trial subjects. Healthy control blood was processed to PBMCs by Ficoll density gradient and cryopreserved, and patient PBMCs were collected before and after transplant.

This specimen was CD4+ T cells from blood, taken before the transplant. The TCR was taken from a human donor who received a combined kidney and bone marrow transplant. The chain is assembled from TRBV29-1 and TRBJ2-3; TRBD2 lines up with 7 middle nucleotides. The CDR3 is CSVLSGGSTDTQYF. CDR3 bases read: TGCAGCGTACTTTCTGGCGGGAGTACAGATACG.